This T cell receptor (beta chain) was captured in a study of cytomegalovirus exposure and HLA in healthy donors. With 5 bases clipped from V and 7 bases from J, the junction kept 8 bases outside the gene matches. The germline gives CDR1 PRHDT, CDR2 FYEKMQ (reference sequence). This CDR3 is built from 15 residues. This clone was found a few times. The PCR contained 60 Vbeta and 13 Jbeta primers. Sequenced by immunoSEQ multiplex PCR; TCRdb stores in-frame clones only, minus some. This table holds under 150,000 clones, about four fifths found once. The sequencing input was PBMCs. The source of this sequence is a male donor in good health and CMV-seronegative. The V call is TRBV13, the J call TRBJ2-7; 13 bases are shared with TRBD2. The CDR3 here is CASSTTSGGRREQYF. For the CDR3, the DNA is TGTGCCAGCAGCACGACTAGCGGGGGGCGGAGGGAGCAGTACTTC.